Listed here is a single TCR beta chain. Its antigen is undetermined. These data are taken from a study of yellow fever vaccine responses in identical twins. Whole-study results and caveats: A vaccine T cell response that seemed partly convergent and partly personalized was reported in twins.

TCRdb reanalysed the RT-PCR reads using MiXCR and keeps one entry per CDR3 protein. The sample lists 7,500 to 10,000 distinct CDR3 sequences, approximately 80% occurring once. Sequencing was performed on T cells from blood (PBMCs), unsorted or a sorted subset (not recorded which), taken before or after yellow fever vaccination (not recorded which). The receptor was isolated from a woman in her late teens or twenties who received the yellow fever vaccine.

The CDR3 DNA sequence: TGTGCCAGCAGCCCGGGTGAGAACATTCAGTACTTC. This gives the protein CASSPGENIQYF. The rearrangement uses TRBV9 and TRBJ2-4; D remains ambiguous. CDR1 and CDR2 from the germline V gene are SGDLS and YYNGEE. This CDR3 is built from 12 residues. V lost 4 bases to trimming and J lost 7 bases, with 9 bases between them.